This T cell receptor (beta chain) came from a study of early stage breast cancer tumors. Germline lookup yields CDR1 SQVTM and CDR2 ANQGSEA. Trimming cost V 5 bases and J 5 bases, with 15 bases left between them. This CDR3 is built from 13 residues. Overall study results and limits: Most shared enriched TCRB sequences were commonly generated ones. Comparing each tissue with blood distinguished tumor from normal in about 90% of the 16 patients.

Points on this clone: Its antigen is currently unknown.

TCRdb keeps only in-frame clones here, not all; method: immunoSEQ multiplex PCR. Of 30,000 to 35,000 clones in the sample, more than 65% are singletons; the top ten hold about 4.3%. The chain joins TRBV29-1 to TRBJ1-1; a weak D match, TRBD1 (5 bases). The sequenced sample was blood. The TCR originated in a person aged 40-50 years with breast cancer. CDR3 coding DNA: TGCAGCGTTTGGACACCTGAACGGACTGAAGCTTTCTTT. Amino acid sequence: CSVWTPERTEAFF.